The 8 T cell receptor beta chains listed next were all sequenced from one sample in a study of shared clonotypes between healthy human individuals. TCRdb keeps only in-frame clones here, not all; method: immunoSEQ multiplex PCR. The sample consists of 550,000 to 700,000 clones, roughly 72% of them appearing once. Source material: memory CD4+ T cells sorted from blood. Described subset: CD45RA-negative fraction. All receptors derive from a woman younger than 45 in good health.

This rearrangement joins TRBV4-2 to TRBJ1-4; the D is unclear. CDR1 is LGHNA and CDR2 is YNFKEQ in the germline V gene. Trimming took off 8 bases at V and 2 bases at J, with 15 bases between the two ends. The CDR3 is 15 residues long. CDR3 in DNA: TGTGCCAGCCGCTACCGGAGTGGGACTAATGAAAAACTGTTTTTT. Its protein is CASRYRSGTNEKLFF.

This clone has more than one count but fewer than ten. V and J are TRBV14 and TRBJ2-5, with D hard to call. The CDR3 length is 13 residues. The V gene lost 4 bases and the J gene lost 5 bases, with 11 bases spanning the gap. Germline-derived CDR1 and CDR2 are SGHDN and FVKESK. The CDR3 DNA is TGTGCCAGCAGCCTCACCCTAGGTGAGACCCAGTACTTC. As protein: CASSLTLGETQYF.

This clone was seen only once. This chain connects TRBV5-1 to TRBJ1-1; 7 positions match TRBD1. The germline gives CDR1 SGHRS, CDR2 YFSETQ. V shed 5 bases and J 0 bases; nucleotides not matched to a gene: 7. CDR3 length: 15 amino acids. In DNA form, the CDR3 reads TGCGCCAGCAGGCCCCGACAGGGACTGAACACTGAAGCTTTCTTT. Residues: CASRPRQGLNTEAFF.

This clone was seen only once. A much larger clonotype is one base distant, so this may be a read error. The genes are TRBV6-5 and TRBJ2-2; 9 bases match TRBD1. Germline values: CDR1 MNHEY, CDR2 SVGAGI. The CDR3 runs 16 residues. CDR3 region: CASSNSGQGNTGELFF. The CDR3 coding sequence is TGTGCCAGCAGTAACTCGGGACAGGGGAACACCGGGGAGCTGTTTTTT.

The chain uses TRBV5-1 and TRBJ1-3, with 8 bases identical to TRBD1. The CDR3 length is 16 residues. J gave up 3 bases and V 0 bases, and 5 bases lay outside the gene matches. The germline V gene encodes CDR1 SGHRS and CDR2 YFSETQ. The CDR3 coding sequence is TGCGCCAGCAGCTTGGCCTTGACAGGGGTTGGAAACACCATATATTTT. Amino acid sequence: CASSLALTGVGNTIYF.

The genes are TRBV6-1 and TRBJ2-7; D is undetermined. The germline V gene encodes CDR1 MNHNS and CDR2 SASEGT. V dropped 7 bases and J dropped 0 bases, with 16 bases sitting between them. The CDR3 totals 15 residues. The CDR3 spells CASTQTFASSYEQYF. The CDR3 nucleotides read TGTGCCAGCACCCAGACATTTGCGAGCTCCTACGAGCAGTACTTC.

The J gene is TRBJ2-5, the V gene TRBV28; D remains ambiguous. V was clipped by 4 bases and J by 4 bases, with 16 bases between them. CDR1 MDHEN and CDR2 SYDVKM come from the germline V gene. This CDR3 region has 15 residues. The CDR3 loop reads CASSSPGGIPETQYF. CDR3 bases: TGTGCCAGCAGTTCCCCCGGCGGAATACCAGAGACCCAGTACTTC.

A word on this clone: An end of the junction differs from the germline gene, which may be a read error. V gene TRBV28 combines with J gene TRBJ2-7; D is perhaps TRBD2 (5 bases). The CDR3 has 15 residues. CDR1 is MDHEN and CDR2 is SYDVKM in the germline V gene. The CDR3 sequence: CASLATMGSSYEQYF. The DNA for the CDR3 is TGTGCCAGTCTAGCTACCATGGGGAGCTCCTATGAGCAGTACTTC.